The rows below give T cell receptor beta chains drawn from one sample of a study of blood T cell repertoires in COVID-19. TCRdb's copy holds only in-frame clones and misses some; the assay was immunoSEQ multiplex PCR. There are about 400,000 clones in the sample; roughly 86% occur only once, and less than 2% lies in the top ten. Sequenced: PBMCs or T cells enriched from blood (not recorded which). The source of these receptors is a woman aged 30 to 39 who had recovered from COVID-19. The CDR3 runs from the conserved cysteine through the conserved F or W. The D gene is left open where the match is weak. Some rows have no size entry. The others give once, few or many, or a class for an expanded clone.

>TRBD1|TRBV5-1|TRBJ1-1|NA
TGCGCCAGCAGCTTGGATCTGCCCCTGCCCCGGGACAGGGGGACTTCGAACACTGAAGCTTTCTTT
CASSLDLPLPRDRGTSNTEAFF
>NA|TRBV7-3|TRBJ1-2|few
TGTGCCAGCAGCTCCTCCCGGGGGGCGCTTGGCTACACCTTC
CASSSSRGALGYTF
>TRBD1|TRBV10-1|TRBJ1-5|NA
TGCGCCACCTCGACAGGGGTAAATCAGCCCCAGCATTTT
CATSTGVNQPQHF
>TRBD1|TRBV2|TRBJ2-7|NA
TGTGCCACCCGGACAGGATCCTACGAGCAGTACTTC
CATRTGSYEQYF
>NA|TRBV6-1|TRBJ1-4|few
TGTGCCAGCAGTGAATCAACAGGGAAAGGGTTTGAAAAACTGTTTTTT
CASSESTGKGFEKLFF
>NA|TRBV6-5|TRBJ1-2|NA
TGTGCCAGCTCCCGTGCGGGCACCTATGGCTACACCTTC
CASSRAGTYGYTF
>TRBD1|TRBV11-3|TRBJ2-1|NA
TGTGCCAGCAGCTTAGGACAGGGGTACAATGAGCAGTTCTTC
CASSLGQGYNEQFF
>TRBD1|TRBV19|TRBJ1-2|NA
TGTGCCAGTAGTATAGATCTGTTACTAGGGGGCGCCTCTATCTATGGCTACACCTTC
CASSIDLLLGGASIYGYTF
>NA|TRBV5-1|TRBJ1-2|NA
TGCGCCAGCAGCTTGAGGGGGAACGGCTACACCTTC
CASSLRGNGYTF
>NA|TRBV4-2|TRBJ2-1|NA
TGTGCCAGCAGCCAAAATAGCGCAGGGGCCTACAATGAGCAGTTCTTC
CASSQNSAGAYNEQFF
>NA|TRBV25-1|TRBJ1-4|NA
TGTGCCAGCATGGAGAATGAAAAACTGTTTTTT
CASMENEKLFF
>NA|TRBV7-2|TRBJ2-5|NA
TGTGCCAGCAGCCCAAGTCTCTCGGGGTGGGAGACCCAGTACTTC
CASSPSLSGWETQYF
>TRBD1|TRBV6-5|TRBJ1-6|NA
TGTGCCAGCAGTTTACCCTCCGGGACAGGGCATCGGCCCCTCCACTTT
CASSLPSGTGHRPLHF
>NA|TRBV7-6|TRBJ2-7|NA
TGTGCCAGCAGCGTGGCAGGGGTCTACGAGCAGTACTTC
CASSVAGVYEQYF
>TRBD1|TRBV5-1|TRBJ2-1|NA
TGCGCCAGCAGCAAGACAGGGGGCCGGAGCTCCTACAATGAGCAGTTCTTC
CASSKTGGRSSYNEQFF
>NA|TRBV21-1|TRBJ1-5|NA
NA
CASSKVGRGAHQPQHF
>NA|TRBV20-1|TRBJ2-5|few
TGCAGTGCTAGTCCGAGGAGAGAGACCCAGTACTTC
CSASPRRETQYF
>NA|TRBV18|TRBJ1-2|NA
TGTGCCAGCTCACCGGGCACAGCTACCAGCTATGGCTACACCTTC
CASSPGTATSYGYTF
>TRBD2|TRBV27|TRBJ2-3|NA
TGTGCCAGCAGTTTCAGACTAGCCTCGGGAACAGATACGCAGTATTTT
CASSFRLASGTDTQYF
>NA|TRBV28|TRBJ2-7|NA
TGTGCCAGCATGACTATCACGGGGGGCTTAGTGAGGGAGCAGTACTTC
CASMTITGGLVREQYF
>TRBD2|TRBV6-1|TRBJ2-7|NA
TGTGCCAGCAGTGAACGACTAGCGGGGGATAAGTACTTC
CASSERLAGDKYF
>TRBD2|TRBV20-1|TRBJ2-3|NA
TGCAGTGCTAGTAGTGGACTAGCGGGAGGTGTAGATACGCAGTATTTT
CSASSGLAGGVDTQYF
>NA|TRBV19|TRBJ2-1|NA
TGTGCCAGTAGTTCAGTCCAGGGCCTCCCATCTAATGAGCAGTTCTTC
CASSSVQGLPSNEQFF
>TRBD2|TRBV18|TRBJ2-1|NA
TGTGCCAGCTCACCGCCGGGACTAGCGGGAGGCAGTGAGCAGTTCTTC
CASSPPGLAGGSEQFF
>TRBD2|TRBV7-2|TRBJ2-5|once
TGTGCCAGCAGCTTAACCGGGGGGTGGGGAGAGACCCAGTACTTC
CASSLTGGWGETQYF
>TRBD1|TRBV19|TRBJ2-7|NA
TGTGCCAGTAGTTACGGACAGGCCTCCACCTACGAGCAGTACTTC
CASSYGQASTYEQYF
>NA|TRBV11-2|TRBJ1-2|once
TGTGCCAGCTCCGGGGGGGCTAACTATGGCTACACCTTC
CASSGGANYGYTF
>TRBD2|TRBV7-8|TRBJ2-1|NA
TGTGCCAGCAGCTTAGCCCCAGGGTTGCGGGGGGGCGGCAACAATGAGCAGTTCTTC
CASSLAPGLRGGGNNEQFF
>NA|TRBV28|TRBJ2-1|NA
TGTGCCAGCAGAGGGGCGGTCGGGAGACCCTACAATGAGCAGTTCTTC
CASRGAVGRPYNEQFF
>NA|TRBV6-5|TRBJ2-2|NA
TGTGCCAGCAGCTACACAGGGAACACCGGGGAGCTGTTTTTT
CASSYTGNTGELFF
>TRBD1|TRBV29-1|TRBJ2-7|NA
TGCAGCGTTGACTCATCGGGACAGGGCCCTTCCTACGAGCAGTACTTC
CSVDSSGQGPSYEQYF
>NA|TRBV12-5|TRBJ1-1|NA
TGTGCTAGTGGTTTGGTACTGGGGGCCCGGGTTCGCACTGAAGCTTTCTTT
CASGLVLGARVRTEAFF
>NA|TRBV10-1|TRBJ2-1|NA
TGCGCCAGCAGTGAGGTCAGATACAATGAGCAGTTCTTC
CASSEVRYNEQFF
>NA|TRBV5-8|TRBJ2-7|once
TGTGCCAGCAGCTGGCAAAAGTCCTACGAGCAGTACTTC
CASSWQKSYEQYF
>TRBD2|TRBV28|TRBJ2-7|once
TGTGCCAGCCAGCGGGACCCAACCTACGAGCAGTACTTC
CASQRDPTYEQYF
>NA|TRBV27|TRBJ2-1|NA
TGTGCCAGCAGTTACGGACAGATCAATGAGCAGTTCTTC
CASSYGQINEQFF
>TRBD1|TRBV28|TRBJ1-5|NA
TGTGCCAGCAGTTCCCGACAGGGTGGGGGCAATCAGCCCCAGCATTTT
CASSSRQGGGNQPQHF
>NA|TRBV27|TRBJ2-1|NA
TGTGCCAGCATGCCGGGAGCCTACAATGAGCAGTTCTTC
CASMPGAYNEQFF
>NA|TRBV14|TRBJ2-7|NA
TGTGCCAGCAGCCCAACAGGCCACGAGCAGTACTTC
CASSPTGHEQYF
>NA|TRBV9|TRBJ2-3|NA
TGTGCCAGCAGCCGAGGAGGATTCACAGATACGCAGTATTTT
CASSRGGFTDTQYF
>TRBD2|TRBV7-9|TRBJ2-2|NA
TGTGCCAGCAGCTTTACCCGGCTAGCGGGGACGAACACCGGGGAGCTGTTTTTT
CASSFTRLAGTNTGELFF
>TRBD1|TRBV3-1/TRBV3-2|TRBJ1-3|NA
TGTGCCAGCAGCACCGGGACAGGGGGAAACGGAAACACCATATATTTT
CASSTGTGGNGNTIYF
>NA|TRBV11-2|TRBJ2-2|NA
TGTGCCAGCAGCTTAGATCGTCTAGTCCCCGGGGAGCTGTTTTTT
CASSLDRLVPGELFF
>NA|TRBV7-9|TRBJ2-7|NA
TGTGCCAGCAGCTTAAATGAGGGCTCCTACGAGCAGTACTTC
CASSLNEGSYEQYF
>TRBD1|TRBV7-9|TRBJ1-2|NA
TGTGCCAGCAGTGGGACAGGGGAAGACTATGGCTACACCTTC
CASSGTGEDYGYTF
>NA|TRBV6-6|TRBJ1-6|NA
TGTGCCAGCAGTGTCACTCGGTCGCAGGGTAATTCACCCCTCCACTTT
CASSVTRSQGNSPLHF
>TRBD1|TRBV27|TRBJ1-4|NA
TGTGCCAGCAGCCCCCCTCGAGGGACAGTAGGTGAAAAACTGTTTTTT
CASSPPRGTVGEKLFF
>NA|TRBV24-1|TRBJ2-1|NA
TGTGCCAAGGATCTCTCGGGGGTGCCTCTCAGCCTCTCCTACAATGAGCAGTTCTTC
CAKDLSGVPLSLSYNEQFF
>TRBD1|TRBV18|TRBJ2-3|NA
TGTGCCAGCTCACCACGGGACAGGGGCACAGATACGCAGTATTTT
CASSPRDRGTDTQYF
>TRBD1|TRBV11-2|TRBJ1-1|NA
TGTGCCAGCAGCTTAGACTCAACAGGGGGATTGCCTTTCTTT
CASSLDSTGGLPFF
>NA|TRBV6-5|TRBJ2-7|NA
TGTGCCAGCAATACGGACAGTTACGAGCAGTACTTC
CASNTDSYEQYF
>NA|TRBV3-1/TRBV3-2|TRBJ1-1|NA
TGTGCCAGCAGCCCAAGTCGGGGAAATGAAGCTTTCTTT
CASSPSRGNEAFF
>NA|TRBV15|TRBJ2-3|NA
TGTGCCACCAGCAGAGCCGGACAAGCGGATACGCAGTATTTT
CATSRAGQADTQYF
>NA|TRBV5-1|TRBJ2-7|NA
TGCGCCAGCAGCTTCGACAGGCCCTACGAGCAGTACTTC
CASSFDRPYEQYF
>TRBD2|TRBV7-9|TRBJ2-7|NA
TGTGCCAGCAGCACGACGACTAGCGGGAGCCACGAGCAGTACTTC
CASSTTTSGSHEQYF
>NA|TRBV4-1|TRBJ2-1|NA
TGCGCCAGCAGCCCCACAGTTAGCTCCTACAATGAGCAGTTCTTC
CASSPTVSSYNEQFF
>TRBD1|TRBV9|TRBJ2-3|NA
TGTGCCAGCAGCCCCCCCCCGACAGGGGTCGCTAATACGCAGTATTTT
CASSPPPTGVANTQYF